The rows below give T cell receptor beta chains drawn from one sample of a study of naive and memory T cell subsets. TCRdb recomputed calls from the UMI-ligation and nested PCR reads with MiXCR, one row per CDR3 protein. The top ten clones hold 20% to 25% of a sample with fewer than 40,000 distinct CDR3 sequences, 13% of them seen once. Specimen: effector memory CD4+ T cells from blood. The receptor set was obtained from a human donor in good health. Each CDR3 is given without its conserved first and last residue. The order of the fields is V gene, J gene, CDR3 protein.

>TRBV20-1|TRBJ1-4
SARAGFATNEKLF
>TRBV20-1|TRBJ2-7
SARVVAGEVEQY
>TRBV5-1|TRBJ1-5
ASSLRTGSNQPQH
>TRBV6-2/TRBV6-3|TRBJ1-6
ASSYVTENSPLH
>TRBV10-3|TRBJ2-5
AISEGIETQY
>TRBV12-3/TRBV12-4|TRBJ2-1
ASRRLNEQF
>TRBV18|TRBJ1-1
ASSPRSENTEAF
>TRBV19|TRBJ2-7
ASSISAVALYEQY
>TRBV20-1|TRBJ1-1
SAREAGGAYTGTEAF
>TRBV12-3/TRBV12-4|TRBJ2-3
ASSVRTDTQY
>TRBV7-2|TRBJ2-7
ASSFYLAGAKEQY
>TRBV12-3/TRBV12-4|TRBJ2-1
ASETGGYNEQF
>TRBV12-2|TRBJ2-1
ASRHLGTSGRREGNEQF
>TRBV27|TRBJ1-1
ASSPAVGRGTEAF
>TRBV4-3|TRBJ2-2
ASSQAPVVTAGELF
>TRBV30|TRBJ2-2
AWTKREENTGELF
>TRBV24-1|TRBJ1-2
ATSKGGYNYGYT
>TRBV2|TRBJ2-5
ASSGDRGQETQY
>TRBV30|TRBJ2-2
AWGRGTSGSPTGELF
>TRBV20-1|TRBJ1-4
SAGAEVGLF
>TRBV11-2|TRBJ2-7
ASSSPRGRGSPEQY
>TRBV5-1|TRBJ2-7
ASRGGGDNTGGEQY
>TRBV12-3/TRBV12-4|TRBJ2-1
ASRGARRGLTSGSYNEQF
>TRBV14|TRBJ2-1
ASSHHKTPGHQF
>TRBV12-3/TRBV12-4|TRBJ1-5
ASSLGDRGYQPQH
>TRBV6-1|TRBJ2-2
ASSPGLNTGELF
>TRBV6-5|TRBJ1-3
ASRRYRGLRGNTIY
>TRBV7-6|TRBJ2-7
ASSFSGTTKEQY
>TRBV12-3/TRBV12-4|TRBJ2-1
ASTPRESEQF
>TRBV20-1|TRBJ2-6
SARAGTGGSGANVLT
>TRBV28|TRBJ1-4
ASRRLDATNEKLF
>TRBV5-4|TRBJ2-6
ASDGASGANVLT
>TRBV30|TRBJ1-1
AWSVSYKAF
>TRBV2|TRBJ2-2
ASSKESGSPGELF
>TRBV6-2/TRBV6-3|TRBJ2-7
ASSYPPFYEQY
>TRBV14|TRBJ2-5
ASSQVLAGSETQY
>TRBV18|TRBJ2-7
ASSPGEGYEQY
>TRBV20-1|TRBJ2-3
SARDLKVLTSTDTQY
>TRBV6-2/TRBV6-3|TRBJ2-3
ASSPLTSGRGTTTDTQY
>TRBV7-8|TRBJ1-2
ASSPQKGRAGVGGYT
>TRBV10-2|TRBJ2-7
ASSEIGALTYEQY
>TRBV7-9|TRBJ2-1
ASSPRGSGSSYNEQF
>TRBV6-1|TRBJ1-5
ASSPRPVDRLYQPQH